One sample yielded the 16 T cell receptor beta chains listed below, sequenced in a study of OX40 agonist ivuxolimab in advanced cancers. Measured with immunoSEQ multiplex PCR; TCRdb has only the in-frame clones, and not every one. The sample lists 33,000 or so clones; around 87% were seen once. The sample in question was CD4+ or CD8+ T cells sorted from blood, obtained in a trial of the OX40 agonist ivuxolimab. Receptors were obtained from an adult with an advanced solid tumor such as melanoma, head and neck, liver or kidney cancer.

CDR3: CASSEGTGSVYGYTF. Here the CDR3 DNA reads TGTGCCAGCAGTGAAGGAACAGGATCTGTCTATGGCTACACCTTC. The J gene is TRBJ1-2, the V gene TRBV2; a possible D gene is TRBD1 (5 bases). This CDR3 region has 15 residues. Trimming stripped 1 base from V and 4 bases from J, with 13 bases between. Germline CDR1 SNHLY, CDR2 FYNNEI.

This rearrangement joins TRBV7-2 to TRBJ2-1; 8 bases map to TRBD2. The CDR3 covers 19 residues. In germline, CDR1 is SGHTA, CDR2 FQGNSA. Germline trimming cut 4 bases from V and 3 bases from J; bases unmatched to any gene: 17. This CDR3 is CASSSPRRGGRSLYNEQFF. Here the CDR3 DNA reads TGTGCCAGCAGCTCCCCTCGGAGGGGCGGGAGGAGCCTCTACAATGAGCAGTTCTTC.

This clone was counted once. The chain combines TRBV21-1 with TRBJ1-6; the table names TRBD1, a call not compared with the DNA. TRBV21-1 is noted as a pseudogene. The CDR3 consists of 15 residues. The CDR3 sequence: CASSSLTDYNSPLHF. The CDR3 DNA is TGTGCCAGCAGCAGCTTGACAGACTATAATTCACCCCTCCACTTT.

CDR3 nucleotide sequence: TGTGCCAGCAGCTATAGGACAGGGACTAGCGGGAGTCATTACGAGCAGTACTTC. Protein: CASSYRTGTSGSHYEQYF. The chain carries TRBV7-2 and TRBJ2-7; 14 bases line up with TRBD2. Germline-derived CDR1 and CDR2 are SGHTA and FQGNSA. This CDR3 is 18 amino acids long. V gave up 4 bases and J gave up 4 bases; unmatched junction bases: 12.

The chain joins TRBV5-6 to TRBJ2-6; D could derive from TRBD1 or TRBD2 (5 bases each). Trimming took off 3 bases at V and 0 bases at J, with 19 bases between the two ends. The germline V gene has CDR1 SGHDT and CDR2 YYEEEE. There are 19 residues in the CDR3. The CDR3: CASSYYFGTEASGANVLTF. In DNA, the CDR3 is TGTGCCAGCAGCTATTACTTCGGGACGGAAGCCTCTGGGGCCAACGTCCTGACTTTC.

The CDR3 is CASSAPRGRGTDTQYF. The CDR3 bases are TGTGCCAGCAGTGCTCCCCGCGGGAGGGGCACAGATACGCAGTATTTT. This chain uses TRBV6-1 with TRBJ2-3, with TRBD2 matching over 9 bases. Germline assignment: CDR1 MNHNS and CDR2 SASEGT. V trimming: 4 bases; J trimming: 1 base; junction bases outside the gene matches: 6. The CDR3 is 16 residues long.

The genes are TRBV11-3 and TRBJ2-1, with unresolved D. The germline V gene has CDR1 SGHNT and CDR2 YENEEA. V was shortened by 3 bases and J by 0 bases, with 9 bases between the two germline ends. This CDR3 contains 15 residues. DNA of the CDR3: TGTGCCAGCAGCTTTCAGTCAGGCTCCTACAATGAGCAGTTCTTC. This encodes CASSFQSGSYNEQFF.

The chain has TRBV29-1 and TRBJ2-1, with 9 bases identical to TRBD1. This CDR3 is 13 amino acids long. Germline values: CDR1 SQVTM, CDR2 ANQGSEA. J gave up 6 bases and V 6 bases, and 6 bases lay outside the gene matches. The CDR3 sequence is CSVKTTGGNEQFF. In nucleotides, the CDR3 is TGCAGCGTCAAGACGACAGGGGGCAATGAGCAGTTCTTC.

This clone appeared once. This chain uses TRBV2 with TRBJ2-1; 14 positions match TRBD2. Germline-derived CDR1 and CDR2 are SNHLY and FYNNEI. The CDR3 is 19 amino acids. V lost 1 base and J lost 7; bases outside the gene matches: 12. The CDR3 DNA reads as TGTGCCAGCAGTGAAGAGGGACCGCTGACTAGCGGGAGGGGGAATGAGCAGTTCTTC. Its protein product is CASSEEGPLTSGRGNEQFF. Based on the CDR3 plus reference TRBV2 and TRBJ2-1, the full variable domain is EPEVTQTPSHQVTQMGQEVILRCVPISNHLYFYWYRQILGQKVEFLVSFYNNEISEKSEIFDDQFSVERPDGSNFTLKIRSTKLEDSAMYFCASSEEGPLTSGRGNEQFFGPGTRLTVL.

The CDR3 DNA sequence: TGTGCCAGCTCACCACAACTAGCGAGAGATCTTCCCTACGAGCAGTACTTC. Translated: CASSPQLARDLPYEQYF. The chain couples TRBV18 to TRBJ2-7, with 7 bases matching TRBD2. V trimming: 1 base; J trimming: 2 bases; junction bases outside the gene matches: 11. The CDR3 extends over 17 amino acids. Germline V gene lookup returns CDR1 KGHSH and CDR2 LQKENI. The entire variable domain, with the rest obtained from reference TRBV18 and TRBJ2-7, is as follows: NAGVMQNPRHLVRRRGQEARLRCSPMKGHSHVYWYRQLPEEGLKFMVYLQKENIIDESGMPKERFSAEFPKEGPSILRIQQVVRGDSAAYFCASSPQLARDLPYEQYFGPGTRLTVT.

This chain uses TRBV5-1 with TRBJ2-3; tentative D call: TRBD1 (6 bases). Trimming took off 2 bases at V and 6 bases at J, with 19 bases between the two ends. This CDR3 region has 16 residues. In germline, CDR1 is SGHRS, CDR2 YFSETQ. The DNA for the CDR3 is TGCGCCAGCAGCTTTCAATCTCAGGGGCGCGGTGATACGCAGTATTTT. This gives the protein CASSFQSQGRGDTQYF.

The J gene is TRBJ1-2, the V gene TRBV2; 9 bases align to TRBD1. The CDR3 loop spans 14 amino acids. Germline CDR1 SNHLY, CDR2 FYNNEI. V was clipped by 2 bases and J by 6 bases; unmatched bases: 4. CDR3 nucleotides: TGTGCCAGCAGTGAACAGGGACAGGGTAATGGCTACACCTTC. It yields the protein CASSEQGQGNGYTF. The whole variable domain, remainder taken from reference TRBV2 and TRBJ1-2, is EPEVTQTPSHQVTQMGQEVILRCVPISNHLYFYWYRQILGQKVEFLVSFYNNEISEKSEIFDDQFSVERPDGSNFTLKIRSTKLEDSAMYFCASSEQGQGNGYTFGSGTRLTVV.

The chain uses TRBV28 and TRBJ1-5; D gene unclear. There are 13 residues in the CDR3. Trimming left V 5 bases short and J 9 bases short, with 14 bases between. Germline V gives CDR1 MDHEN, CDR2 SYDVKM. In DNA, the CDR3 is TGTGCCAGCAGTCCTGATGGAATTCGGCCCCAGCATTTT. Its translation: CASSPDGIRPQHF.

The V call is TRBV5-6, the J call TRBJ2-3; D is unclear. The germline V and J ends were trimmed by 1 base and 4 bases, with 10 bases remaining between them. In germline, CDR1 is SGHDT, CDR2 YYEEEE. The CDR3 runs 14 residues. The CDR3 DNA is TGTGCCAGCAGCTTGCGAACTCCCGCAGATACGCAGTATTTT. This codes for CASSLRTPADTQYF.

This clone occurred once. The CDR3 spells CASSQGLAGVPYEQYF. As DNA, the CDR3 is TGCGCCAGCAGCCAGGGACTAGCGGGAGTCCCCTACGAGCAGTACTTC. This chain connects TRBV5-1 to TRBJ2-7; 14 bases are a match to TRBD2. With 4 bases clipped from V and 2 bases from J, the junction kept 5 bases outside the gene matches. In germline, CDR1 is SGHRS, CDR2 YFSETQ. The CDR3 length is 16 residues.

This chain uses TRBV29-1 with TRBJ1-1, with 9 bases identical to TRBD1. V dropped 4 bases and J dropped 3; count of bases not matched to a gene: 3. The CDR3 totals 13 residues. Germline V gene lookup returns CDR1 SQVTM and CDR2 ANQGSEA. The CDR3 spells CSVARQGDTEAFF. CDR3 in DNA: TGCAGCGTTGCGAGACAGGGGGACACTGAAGCTTTCTTT.